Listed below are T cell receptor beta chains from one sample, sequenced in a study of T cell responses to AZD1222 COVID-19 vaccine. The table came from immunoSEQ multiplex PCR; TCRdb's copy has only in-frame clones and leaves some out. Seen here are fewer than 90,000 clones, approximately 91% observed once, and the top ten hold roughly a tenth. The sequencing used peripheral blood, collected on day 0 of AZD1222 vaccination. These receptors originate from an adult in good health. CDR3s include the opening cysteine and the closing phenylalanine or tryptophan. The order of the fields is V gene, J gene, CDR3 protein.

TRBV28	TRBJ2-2	CASSLVEPRTGELFF
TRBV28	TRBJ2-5	CASRTLAGEYQETQYF
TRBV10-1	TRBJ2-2	CASLGDTGELFF
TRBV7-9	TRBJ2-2	CASSSDRANTGELFF
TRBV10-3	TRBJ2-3	CAISGTSGMDTQYF
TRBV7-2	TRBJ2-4	CASSPTRALAKNIQYF
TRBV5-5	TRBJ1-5	CASSLVGDGQPQHF
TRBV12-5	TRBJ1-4	CASGLGRGSGNEKLFF
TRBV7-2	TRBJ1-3	CASNIPPLSGNTIYF
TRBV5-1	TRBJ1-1	CASSLKGFNTEAFF
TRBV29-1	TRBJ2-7	CSVDASGYEQYF
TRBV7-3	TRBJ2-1	CASSLTESGGQFF
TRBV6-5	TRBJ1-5	CASRNQGSNQPQHF
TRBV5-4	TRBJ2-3	CASSFWLAGTITDTQYF
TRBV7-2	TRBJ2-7	CASSLGREYEQYF
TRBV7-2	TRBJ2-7	CASSVDRGPPGEQYF
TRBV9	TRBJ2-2	CASSVVTGGNTGELFF